This T cell receptor beta chain was identified in a study of blood T cells in healthy people across ages (dated by TCRdb to between 2015 and 2016). Regarding the study in general: In model experiments, roughly one uniquely barcoded TCR beta cDNA molecule per two T cells was captured by template switching. To track age-related changes in TCR beta repertoire diversity, the study relied on deep sequencing normalized with unique cDNA molecular identifiers. Donors of different ages were randomly distributed across sequencing lanes to avoid experimental bias. Two additional independent replicas of 1 million unique cDNA reads from the same blood draw were analyzed for two donors (one aged 18 to 30 and one aged 80 or older). The donors were divided into four age groups: young (average around 17 years), middle-aged (approximately 42), aged (under 70) and long-lived (about 84).

Results the study describes overall, beyond this receptor: A strong correlation was found between observed TCR beta diversity and the percentage of naive T cells measured by flow cytometry. Estimates of total diversity based on one million sequenced T cells were considered lower bounds and underestimates. Observed TCR beta diversity per million T cells fell roughly linearly with age, and a significant reduction was already apparent by age about 38. Because profiling used bulk unsorted PBMCs, naive and antigen-experienced compartments could not be compared conclusively. Because donor CMV infection status was unknown, age-related changes in expanded clonotypes were potentially confounded. Compared with the aged group, the long-lived group had more naive CD4+ T cells, fewer expanded clones and increased TCR diversity, a pattern suggesting age selection.

Cut back by 2 bases and 2 bases, the V and J ends lie 10 bases apart. The germline V gene (reference sequence) sets CDR1 to DFQATT and CDR2 to SNEGSKA. The CDR3, cysteine through phenylalanine, is 13 amino acids long. The read is trimmed to its CDR3 DNA, 39 bases read in frame from base 1. Remarks on this clonotype: Its recognized antigen is unknown. No clone much larger than this one lies a single base away; base qualities are absent.

Systemically healthy Caucasian individuals from Russia, 35 to 40 in total and aged about 6 to 90 years, were included as donors. Ten milliliters of peripheral blood were collected from each donor into EDTA-treated Vacutainer tubes. Ficoll-Paque density-gradient centrifugation was used to isolate PBMCs, with at least 7 million per sample. Total RNA, at least 6 micrograms per sample, was extracted from PBMCs with Trizol reagent. For every donor, flow cytometry on a PBMC aliquot measured the percentage of naive CD45RAhigh/CD27high T cells. Libraries were constructed by 5' RACE. Sequencing took place on an Illumina HiSeq 2500. The second PCR ran for roughly 6 to 11 cycles and used a J-beta primer mix along with a sample-barcoded 5' primer. A template-switch 5' adaptor carrying 12 random nucleotides introduced a unique molecular identifier onto each TCR beta cDNA molecule. Each sample yielded at least 3 million CDR3-containing paired-end reads. The Mint cDNA synthesis kit, primed by a TRBC-specific oligonucleotide, was used to synthesize first-strand cDNA from all RNA. Following uracil-DNA glycosylase treatment, all cDNA underwent a first 18-cycle PCR with the universal primers M1SS and BC2_uni_R. The study's own analysis went as follows. For normalization, 1 million high-quality reads, each with a distinct molecular identifier, were randomly selected from each sample. Instead of being binned into consensus sequences, reads that shared molecular identifiers were thrown out. CDR3 identification, clonotype clustering and error correction used MiTCR with a Q25 quality threshold and the strictest error-elimination algorithm. A nonparametric unseen species model with Euler transformation was used to estimate lower-bound total TCR beta diversity. The raw public reads went through TCRdb reprocessing: fastp at Q25, MiXCR clone calling, in-frame beta chains kept. Duplicate CDR3 protein sequences are folded into a single record with the most common DNA and genes. Clone size and V and J calls follow TCRdb, not the original study. Counted in this sample were 2 million or so distinct CDR3 sequences; about 50% of them appeared once. The ten biggest clones cover less than 2.5% of the sample.

The TCR sequence derives from a woman between 40 and 55 years old in good health. The specimen was blood. The chain is assembled from TRBV20-1 and TRBJ2-7; the D gene cannot be named for sure. The nucleotide sequence is TGCAGTGCTAGAAGGGTTTCGACCTACGAGCAGTACTTC. Its amino acids are CSARRVSTYEQYF.